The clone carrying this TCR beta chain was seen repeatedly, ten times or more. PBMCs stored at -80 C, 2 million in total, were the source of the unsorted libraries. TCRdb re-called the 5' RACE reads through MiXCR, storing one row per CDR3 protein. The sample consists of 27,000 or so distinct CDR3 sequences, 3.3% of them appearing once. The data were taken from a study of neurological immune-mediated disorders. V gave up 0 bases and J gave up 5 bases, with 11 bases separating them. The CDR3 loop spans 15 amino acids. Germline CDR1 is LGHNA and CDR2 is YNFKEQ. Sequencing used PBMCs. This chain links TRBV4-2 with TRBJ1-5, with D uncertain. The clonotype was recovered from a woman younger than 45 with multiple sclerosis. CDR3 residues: CASSQDQAEYQPQHF. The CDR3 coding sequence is TGTGCCAGCAGCCAAGATCAAGCGGAGTATCAGCCCCAGCATTTT.